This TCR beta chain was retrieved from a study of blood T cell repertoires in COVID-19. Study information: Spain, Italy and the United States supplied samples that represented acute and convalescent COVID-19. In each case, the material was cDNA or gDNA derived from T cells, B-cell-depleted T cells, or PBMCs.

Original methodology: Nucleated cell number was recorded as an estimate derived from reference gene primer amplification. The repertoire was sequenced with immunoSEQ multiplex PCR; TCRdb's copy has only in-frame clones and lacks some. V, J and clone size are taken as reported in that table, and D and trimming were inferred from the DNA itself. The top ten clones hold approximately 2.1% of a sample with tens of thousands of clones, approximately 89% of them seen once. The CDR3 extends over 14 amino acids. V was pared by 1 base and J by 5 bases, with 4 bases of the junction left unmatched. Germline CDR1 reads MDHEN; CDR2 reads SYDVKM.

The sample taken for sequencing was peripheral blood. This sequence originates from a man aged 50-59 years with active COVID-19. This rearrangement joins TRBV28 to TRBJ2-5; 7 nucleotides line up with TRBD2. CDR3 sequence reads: CASSLSGGGETQYF. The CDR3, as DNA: TGTGCCAGCAGTTTATCGGGGGGAGGGGAGACCCAGTACTTC.